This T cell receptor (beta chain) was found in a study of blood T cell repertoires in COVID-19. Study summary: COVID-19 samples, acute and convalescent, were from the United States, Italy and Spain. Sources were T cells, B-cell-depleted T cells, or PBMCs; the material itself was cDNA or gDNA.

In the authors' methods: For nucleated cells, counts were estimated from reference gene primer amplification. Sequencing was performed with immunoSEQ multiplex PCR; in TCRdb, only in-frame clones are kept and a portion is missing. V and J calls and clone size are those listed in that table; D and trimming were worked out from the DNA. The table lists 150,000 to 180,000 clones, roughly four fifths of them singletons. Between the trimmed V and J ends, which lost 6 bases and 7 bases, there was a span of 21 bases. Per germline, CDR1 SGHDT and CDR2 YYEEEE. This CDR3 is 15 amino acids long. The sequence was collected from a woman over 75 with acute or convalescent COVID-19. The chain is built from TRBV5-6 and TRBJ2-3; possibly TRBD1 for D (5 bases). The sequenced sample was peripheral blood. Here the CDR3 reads CASNLTGLWTNTQYF. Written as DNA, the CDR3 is TGTGCCAGCAATTTAACGGGCCTCTGGACAAATACGCAGTATTTT.